This T cell receptor (beta chain) was recovered during a study of blood T cell repertoires in COVID-19. Across the study: Researchers got acute and convalescent COVID-19 samples from the United States, Italy and Spain.

Method: immunoSEQ multiplex PCR; TCRdb's copy keeps in-frame clones and lacks some. Of around 50,000 clones detected, about 90% appear once; the ten largest clones hold 6.4%. This CDR3 has 16 amino acids. Germline V lookup: CDR1 SGHAT, CDR2 FQNNGV. Remarks on this clone: A read error may account for a junction end that differs from germline.

The sequencing sample was made of peripheral blood. The clonotype originates from a man between 65 and 79 years old with active COVID-19. The rearrangement joins TRBV11-2 to TRBJ2-1, with D tentatively TRBD2 (5 bases). CDR3 loop: CASSPRPREPYTEQFF. CDR3 nucleotide sequence: TGTGCCAGCAGCCCACGCCCGAGGGAGCCCTACACTGAGCAGTTCTTC.